This passage covers 4 T cell receptor beta chains from one sample sequenced in a study of blood T cell repertoires in COVID-19. Sequencing was performed with immunoSEQ multiplex PCR; in TCRdb, only in-frame clones are kept and a portion is missing. This sample has fewer than 350,000 clones, with 90% found just once. Sequenced material: peripheral blood. The receptors were sampled from a woman in her 30s with COVID-19, enrolled during active disease.

The rearrangement joins TRBV2 to TRBJ2-3, with 13 bases identical to TRBD2. Per the germline V gene, CDR1 is SNHLY and CDR2 is FYNNEI. The CDR3 spans 16 residues. J was trimmed by 5 bases and V by 6 bases; bases with no gene match: 8. CDR3 loop: CASRLRTSGRGDTQYF. The CDR3 DNA reads TGTGCCAGCAGGCTTAGGACTAGCGGGAGAGGAGATACGCAGTATTTT.

J is TRBJ2-5 and V is TRBV28; D is perhaps TRBD1 (5 bases). Germline values: CDR1 MDHEN, CDR2 SYDVKM. This CDR3 has 12 amino acids. V was clipped by 8 bases and J by 2 bases, with 9 bases between them. CDR3 protein: CASGTGQETQYF. As DNA, the CDR3 is TGTGCCAGCGGTACAGGACAAGAGACCCAGTACTTC. The variable domain in full, completed from reference TRBV28 and TRBJ2-5, reads DVKVTQSSRYLVKRTGEKVFLECVQDMDHENMFWYRQDPGLGLRLIYFSYDVKMKEKGDIPEGYSVSREKKERFSLILESASTNQTSMYLCASGTGQETQYFGPGTRLLVL.

V usage is TRBV5-4 and J usage is TRBJ2-1; 8 nucleotides agree with TRBD1. The CDR3 is 13 amino acids. J gave up 15 bases and V 4 bases, and 12 bases lay outside the gene matches. Per germline, CDR1 SGHNT and CDR2 YYREEE (reference sequence). The CDR3 protein is CASSPSMDRVAFF. CDR3 DNA sequence: TGTGCCAGCAGCCCCTCAATGGACAGGGTAGCGTTCTTC. The whole variable domain, remainder taken from reference TRBV5-4 and TRBJ2-1, is ETGVTQSPTHLIKTRGQQVTLRCSSQSGHNTVSWYQQALGQGPQFIFQYYREEENGRGNFPPRFSGLQFPNYSSELNVNALELDDSALYLCASSPSMDRVAFFGPGTRLTVL.

The chain employs TRBV18 and TRBJ2-3, with D hard to call. CDR1 KGHSH and CDR2 LQKENI come from the germline V gene. Trimming removed 5 bases from V and 5 bases from J, with 5 bases in between. The CDR3 totals 11 residues. CDR3 DNA sequence: TGTGCCAGCTCATTGAGAGATACGCAGTATTTT. Residues: CASSLRDTQYF.